One and the same sample provided the 30 T cell receptor beta chains below, sequenced in a study of identical twins. One entry per CDR3 protein, called by TCRdb with MiXCR from the 5' RACE reads. The data contain 1,800,000 or so distinct CDR3 sequences, about 32% of them singletons. Sequenced input: cord blood. These receptors all stem from a newborn girl in good health.

The chain carries TRBV4-1 and TRBJ2-7; D perhaps matches TRBD1 (5 bases). TRBJ2-5 matches the DNA end more closely, so the J call is doubtful. CDR1 is MGHRA, CDR2 YSYEKL, per germline. The CDR3 is 16 residues long. CDR3 sequence: CASRVGPRDSKETQYF. CDR3 nucleotide sequence: TGCGCCAGCAGAGTCGGTCCTCGTGACAGTAAAGAGACCCAGTACTTC.

The chain recombines TRBV19 with TRBJ1-2; D is unclear. The germline V and J ends were trimmed by 3 bases and 4 bases, with 9 bases remaining between them. This CDR3 contains 13 residues. Germline CDR1 LNHDA, CDR2 SQIVND (reference sequence). CDR3 sequence (DNA): TGTGCCAGTAGTATCGGCAGTACCTATGGCTACACCTTC. It codes for CASSIGSTYGYTF.

This rearrangement joins TRBV4-2 to TRBJ2-7; TRBD2 might be the D (5 bases). V lost 3 bases and J lost 1, with 16 bases in between. Germline loops: CDR1 LGHNA, CDR2 YNFKEQ. This CDR3 is 16 amino acids long. CDR3 DNA sequence: TGTGCCAGCAGCCAGCCCGGCGCGGGTCAATCCTACGAGCAGTACTTC. It yields the protein CASSQPGAGQSYEQYF.

V and J are TRBV20-1 and TRBJ2-1; TRBD2 matches at 10 bases. CDR1 and CDR2 from the germline V gene are DFQATT and SNEGSKA (reference sequence). V shed 6 bases, J shed 5 bases, and the junction held 10 bases outside the gene matches. The CDR3 sequence is 15 residues long. The CDR3 loop is CSAPPGLANNNEQFF. The CDR3, as DNA: TGCAGTGCACCTCCGGGACTAGCGAACAACAATGAGCAGTTCTTC.

On this clonotype itself: Germline is not matched at one junction end, which may reflect a read error. J is TRBJ2-3 and V is TRBV20-1, with D perhaps matching TRBD2 (5 bases). The CDR3 totals 15 residues. Germline V lookup: CDR1 DFQATT, CDR2 SNEGSKA (reference sequence). The chain's CDR3 is CSAILRRVDTDTRYF. Written as DNA, the CDR3 is TGCAGTGCCATCCTTCGGCGGGTAGACACAGATACGCGGTATTTT.

The chain recombines TRBV6-2 or TRBV6-3 with TRBJ2-3; D might be TRBD2 (6 bases). V lost 6 bases to trimming and J lost 0 bases, with 22 bases between them. CDR1 MNHEY and CDR2 SVGEGT come from the germline V gene. The CDR3 extends over 18 amino acids. DNA of the CDR3: TGTGCCAGCAGACGGACATTAGGGGAGGAGGCTAGCACAGATACGCAGTATTTT. It encodes CASRRTLGEEASTDTQYF.

The genes are TRBV20-1 and TRBJ2-1; TRBD2 aligns across 11 bases. The CDR3 loop spans 13 amino acids. V trimming: 6 bases; J trimming: 6 bases; junction bases outside the gene matches: 4. CDR1 is DFQATT and CDR2 is SNEGSKA in the germline V gene (reference sequence). CDR3 nucleotides: TGCAGTGCCACTAGCGGGAGTTTCAATGAGCAGTTCTTC. Protein: CSATSGSFNEQFF.

This clonotype was counted a single time. At one of its ends the junction is not consistent with the germline gene, which may arise from a read error. The chain employs TRBV4-2 and TRBJ1-6; 9 bases fit TRBD1. Per germline, CDR1 LGHNA and CDR2 YNFKEQ. The CDR3 is 16 amino acids. The CDR3 sequence is CTSSQDPGQGVSPLHF. CDR3 coding DNA: TGTACCAGCAGCCAAGATCCGGGACAGGGAGTCTCACCCCTCCACTTT.

This clonotype was seen more than once but under ten times. J is TRBJ2-7 and V is TRBV27; no clear D gene. There are 13 residues in the CDR3. Germline lookup yields CDR1 MNHEY and CDR2 SMNVEV (reference sequence). Trimming pared 5 bases from V and 3 bases from J, leaving 11 bases between. CDR3 protein: CASSLSQDYEQYF. As DNA, the CDR3 is TGTGCCAGCAGTCTTTCACAAGACTACGAGCAGTACTTC.

This rearrangement joins TRBV6-1 to TRBJ1-5; possible D gene TRBD1, 6 bases. The length of the CDR3 is 14 residues. CDR1 and CDR2 (germline): MNHNS, SASEGT. V gave up 7 bases and J gave up 2 bases, with 12 bases separating them. For the CDR3, the DNA is TGTGCCAGCATAGAGGGGGTCGGCAATCAGCCCCAGCATTTT. Its translation is CASIEGVGNQPQHF.

CDR3 nucleotide sequence: TGCAGTGATACATCACCGGGCCAGGGGCAGTTCTTC. It codes for CSDTSPGQGQFF. The chain is built from TRBV20-1 and TRBJ2-1; D possibly corresponds to TRBD1 (5 bases). The CDR3 has 12 amino acids. The germline CDR1 and CDR2 sequences are DFQATT and SNEGSKA (reference sequence). V was pared by 7 bases and J by 12 bases, with 19 bases between.

The rearrangement joins TRBV4-2 to TRBJ2-2; possibly TRBD2 for D (6 bases). Germline CDR1 is LGHNA and CDR2 is YNFKEQ. This CDR3 has 19 residues. Between the trimmed V and J ends, which lost 4 bases and 0 bases, there was a span of 21 bases. The CDR3 DNA reads as TGTGCCAGCAGCCCACTCGGAGGGTTGACGGACGCGAACACCGGGGAGCTGTTTTTT. Its protein is CASSPLGGLTDANTGELFF.

This clonotype was seen a few times. The chain joins TRBV28 to TRBJ2-3; 8 bases fit TRBD2. The V and J ends lost 1 base and 2 bases, in that order; junction bases with no gene match: 5. The germline gives CDR1 MDHEN, CDR2 SYDVKM. The CDR3 spans 16 residues. The CDR3 DNA is TGTGCCAGCAGTTTATCAGAGCGGGAGTCCACAGATACGCAGTATTTT. As protein: CASSLSERESTDTQYF.

This chain joins TRBV6-6 and TRBJ2-5; a weak D match, TRBD1 (5 bases). Germline-derived CDR1 and CDR2 are MNHNY and SVGAGI (reference sequence). The CDR3 sequence is 12 residues long. V was clipped by 6 bases and J by 11 bases, with 16 bases between them. The CDR3 DNA reads TGTGCCAGCAGGCCTAAGGACAATGAGCAGTACTTC. Amino acid sequence: CASRPKDNEQYF.

A few counts support this clonotype. This sequence joins TRBV7-2 and TRBJ2-1; a possible D gene is TRBD1 (8 bases). V was shortened by 4 bases and J by 0 bases, with 13 bases between the two germline ends. The CDR3 is 16 amino acids. Germline V gene sequence: CDR1 SGHTA, CDR2 FQGNSA. The CDR3 nucleotides read TGTGCCAGCAGCTCACAGGGGGGGGTCTCCTACAATGAGCAGTTCTTC. Encoded protein: CASSSQGGVSYNEQFF.

The V and J genes are TRBV20-1 and TRBJ1-5; 7 nucleotides align to TRBD1. From germline, CDR1 is DFQATT and CDR2 SNEGSKA (reference sequence). The CDR3 runs 16 residues. V was pared by 5 bases and J by 4 bases, with 14 bases of the junction left unmatched. CDR3 region: CSAVVDGTALNQPQHF. Here the CDR3 DNA reads TGCAGTGCTGTGGTTGACGGGACAGCCTTAAATCAGCCCCAGCATTTT.

The chain carries TRBV28 and TRBJ2-1; TRBD2 matches 8 bases. Trimming at V came to 8 bases and at J to 0 bases, leaving 9 bases not matched to a gene. Per germline, CDR1 MDHEN and CDR2 SYDVKM. The length of the CDR3 is 16 residues. This CDR3 is CASAKGGGSSYNEQFF. For the CDR3, the DNA is TGTGCCAGCGCTAAAGGCGGGGGGAGCTCCTACAATGAGCAGTTCTTC. Variable domain in full (rest from reference TRBV28 and TRBJ2-1): DVKVTQSSRYLVKRTGEKVFLECVQDMDHENMFWYRQDPGLGLRLIYFSYDVKMKEKGDIPEGYSVSREKKERFSLILESASTNQTSMYLCASAKGGGSSYNEQFFGPGTRLTVL.

This clonotype was observed a handful of times. The V gene is TRBV20-1, the J gene TRBJ2-5; D is uncertain. The CDR3 is 12 residues long. Trimming left V 0 bases short and J 11 bases short, with 13 bases between. CDR1 is DFQATT, CDR2 SNEGSKA, per germline (reference sequence). CDR3 residues: CSARDSSGEQYF. For the CDR3, the DNA is TGCAGTGCTAGAGACTCTTCCGGTGAGCAGTACTTC.

The V gene is TRBV3-1, the J gene TRBJ1-6; 8 bases agree with TRBD1. The germline CDR1 and CDR2 sequences are LGHDT and YNNKEL (reference sequence). The CDR3 totals 15 residues. The V segment lost 0 bases and the J segment 10 bases; nucleotides outside the gene matches: 5. CDR3 coding DNA: TGTGCCAGCAGCCAAGACCTCGACAGGGGCTCACCCCTCCACTTT. It specifies CASSQDLDRGSPLHF.

DNA for the CDR3: TGTGCCAGCAGTCCGTCATCAGGAATTTCACCCCTCCACTTT. Its translation is CASSPSSGISPLHF. V usage is TRBV6-6 and J usage is TRBJ1-6; D is unresolved. Germline V lookup: CDR1 MNHNY, CDR2 SVGAGI (reference sequence). CDR3 length: 14 amino acids. The germline V and J ends were trimmed by 5 bases and 9 bases, with 14 bases remaining between them.

This clonotype was seen more than once but under ten times. The chain recombines TRBV4-1 with TRBJ1-2, with 7 bases that match TRBD1. This CDR3 comprises 17 residues. The germline gives CDR1 MGHRA, CDR2 YSYEKL. The ends lost 3 bases at V and 3 bases at J; junction bases unmatched: 13. The CDR3 nucleotides read TGCGCCAGCAGCCAGGTTTTTCCGGGACAGAAGGACTATGGCTACACCTTC. It encodes CASSQVFPGQKDYGYTF.

Concerning this clonotype: Just one base apart from a much larger clone, this may be a read error. The rearrangement uses TRBV2 and TRBJ2-1; the D is unclear. CDR3 size: 14 residues. Germline CDR1 and CDR2: SNHLY and FYNNEI. V lost 4 bases to trimming and J lost 4 bases, with 11 bases between them. The CDR3: CASSGNRLYNEQFF. CDR3 bases: TGTGCCAGCAGTGGCAACCGGTTGTACAATGAGCAGTTCTTC.

CDR3 nucleotides: TGTGCCAGCAGCCCTAAAGAGGGAGCTTTCTTT. This gives the protein CASSPKEGAFF. J is TRBJ1-1 and V is TRBV6-1; D is unclear. Per germline, CDR1 MNHNS and CDR2 SASEGT. Trimming shortened V by 6 bases and J by 10 bases, and 12 bases separated the two germline ends. CDR3 length: 11 residues.

Comments on this clonotype: Given a much more abundant clone one base away, this may be a read error. This chain links TRBV2 with TRBJ2-1, with 7 bases identical to TRBD1. The closer fit of TRBJ2-7 to the DNA end suggests the J call may be wrong. CDR1 and CDR2 from the germline V gene are SNHLY and FYNNEI. The CDR3 runs to 15 residues. CDR3 loop: CASSDKGQSYNEQYF. DNA of the CDR3: TGTGCCAGCAGTGATAAGGGACAGAGTTACAATGAGCAGTACTTC.

The chain links TRBV20-1 to TRBJ1-2; 10 nucleotides line up with TRBD1. Germline trimming cut 0 bases from V and 4 bases from J; bases unmatched to any gene: 5. The CDR3 contains 15 residues. CDR1 is DFQATT and CDR2 is SNEGSKA in the germline V gene (reference sequence). In nucleotides, the CDR3 is TGCAGTGCTAGAGATGAAGGACAGGGGGGCTATGGCTACACCTTC. Its translation: CSARDEGQGGYGYTF.

V gene TRBV27 combines with J gene TRBJ1-6; D gene uncertain. The germline V gene encodes CDR1 MNHEY and CDR2 SMNVEV (reference sequence). The CDR3 is made up of 14 amino acids. Deletions cut 2 bases from V and 10 bases from J, with 12 bases between. CDR3 residues: CASSLLGERSPLHF. CDR3 nucleotides: TGTGCCAGCAGTTTACTTGGGGAACGGTCACCCCTCCACTTT.

This clonotype was detected a few times. This chain uses TRBV5-1 with TRBJ2-5; TRBD2 matches at 8 bases. The CDR3 length is 19 residues. The V gene's germline CDR1 is SGHRS and CDR2 YFSETQ. V lost 1 base, J lost 0 bases, and 14 bases stayed unmatched. The DNA of the CDR3 is TGCGCCAGCAGCTTGACACCCTTAGCGGGGTTAATGTACCAAGAGACCCAGTACTTC. This gives the protein CASSLTPLAGLMYQETQYF.

This clonotype was seen a handful of times. The gene calls are TRBV27 and TRBJ1-2; perhaps TRBD1 as D (5 bases). CDR3 length equals 15 residues. V lost 1 base, J lost 0 bases, and 9 bases lay in between. Germline-derived CDR1 and CDR2 are MNHEY and SMNVEV (reference sequence). CDR3 amino acids: CASSLFGAPNYGYTF. Here the CDR3 DNA reads TGTGCCAGCAGTTTATTTGGGGCGCCTAACTATGGCTACACCTTC.

Details on this clonotype: A much bigger clone sits one base away, suggesting this may be a read error. This rearrangement joins TRBV27 to TRBJ2-7; TRBD1 or TRBD2 may be the D gene (5 bases each). The V gene's germline CDR1 is MNHEY and CDR2 SMNVEV (reference sequence). Trimming removed 3 bases from V and 0 bases from J, with 12 bases in between. The CDR3 consists of 15 residues. The CDR3 loop is CASSFGPGSSYEQYF. As DNA, the CDR3 is TGTGCCAGCAGTTTTGGGCCAGGGAGCTCCTACGAGCAGTACTTC.

This chain connects TRBV6-1 to TRBJ2-5; unclear D gene. The germline V and J ends were trimmed by 2 bases and 11 bases, with 18 bases remaining between them. CDR1 MNHNS and CDR2 SASEGT come from the germline V gene. The CDR3 is 14 amino acids. CDR3 bases: TGTGCCAGCAGTGAATACCCTAGTACGGATGAGCAGTACTTC. As protein: CASSEYPSTDEQYF.